A single sample gave rise to the 18 T cell receptor beta chains below, sequenced in a study of blood T cells in healthy people across ages. A second about 7 to 11 cycle PCR used barcoded and J-beta primers. TCRdb recomputed calls from the 5' RACE reads with MiXCR, one row per CDR3 protein. The data contain 600,000 or so distinct CDR3 sequences, about 30% of them singletons. The sample comprised blood. Receptor source: a woman of 80 years or more in good health.

This chain uses TRBV15 with TRBJ2-1; D remains unclear. V lost 0 bases, J lost 8 bases, and 5 bases lay in between. CDR1 LNHNV and CDR2 YYDKDF come from the germline V gene (reference sequence). CDR3 length: 12 amino acids. CDR3 loop: CATSRDVDEQFF. The CDR3 DNA reads TGTGCCACCAGCAGAGATGTCGATGAGCAGTTCTTC.

This clonotype was found many times. The chain employs TRBV23-1 and TRBJ1-2; D remains unclear. TRBV23-1 is noted as an ORF with a role that remains uncertain. There are 14 residues in the CDR3. V lost 3 bases, J lost 5 bases, and 13 bases lay in between. The DNA for the CDR3 is TGCGCCAGCAGTCACTGTAGAGGAGGATATGGCTACACCTTC. Translation gives CASSHCRGGYGYTF.

In this sample, this clonotype turned up once. The rearrangement uses TRBV6-2 or TRBV6-3 and TRBJ2-1, with a tentative D call TRBD2 (7 bases). Germline-derived CDR1 and CDR2 are MNHEY and SVGEGT. The V gene lost 2 bases and the J gene lost 4 bases, with 12 bases spanning the gap. CDR3 length: 15 amino acids. CDR3 DNA: TGTGCCAGCAGTTACGAGGGGGGGGGTTACAATGAGCAGTTCTTC. Translated: CASSYEGGGYNEQFF.

This clonotype was detected many times. This CDR3 is CSARPGGYGYTF. The CDR3 DNA follows: TGCAGTGCTAGACCCGGAGGATATGGCTACACCTTC. V gene TRBV20-1 combines with J gene TRBJ1-2; D ambiguous. V gave up 2 bases and J gave up 5 bases, with 9 bases separating them. The CDR3 totals 12 residues. Germline values: CDR1 DFQATT, CDR2 SNEGSKA (reference sequence).

The table lists this clonotype with a few counts. The chain has TRBV6-1 and TRBJ1-1, with D perhaps TRBD1 (5 bases). This CDR3 spans 14 amino acids. The ends were cut back, 4 bases at V and 1 base at J, with 10 bases in the middle. Germline V gene data show CDR1 as MNHNS and CDR2 as SASEGT. The CDR3: CASSVKGPNTEAFF. DNA for the CDR3: TGTGCCAGCAGTGTAAAGGGGCCGAACACTGAAGCTTTCTTT.

This clonotype was detected ten times or more. This chain links TRBV7-2 with TRBJ2-1; no definite D call. The CDR3 sequence is 12 residues long. V lost 2 bases and J 5 bases, leaving 4 bases between the germline ends. From germline, CDR1 is SGHTA and CDR2 FQGNSA. The DNA of the CDR3 is TGTGCCAGCAGCTTATTTAACAATGAGCAGTTCTTC. This sequence encodes CASSLFNNEQFF.

The chain carries TRBV28 and TRBJ2-1; D possibly uses TRBD1 or TRBD2 (7 bases each). Deletions cut 11 bases from V and 5 bases from J, with 22 bases between. The CDR3 covers 15 residues. Germline loops: CDR1 MDHEN, CDR2 SYDVKM. Here the CDR3 DNA reads TGTGCCCTCTCGTTGAGGGAGGGGGCGGACAATGAGCAGTTCTTC. Translation gives CALSLREGADNEQFF.

Notes on this clonotype: This may be a read error, as it is one base from a much larger clone. The chain carries TRBV15 and TRBJ1-6; maybe TRBD1 (6 bases). CDR1 and CDR2 (germline): LNHNV, YYDKDF (reference sequence). The length of the CDR3 is 15 residues. The CDR3 loop reads CATSREDSGNSSLHF. The CDR3 nucleotides are TGTGCCACCAGCAGAGAGGACAGTGGAAATTCATCCCTCCACTTT. Full variable domain (remainder filled in from reference TRBV15 and TRBJ1-6): DAMVIQNPRYQVTQFGKPVTLSCSQTLNHNVMYWYQQKSSQAPKLLFHYYDKDFNNEADTPDNFQSRRPNTSFCFLDIRSPGLGDTAMYLCATSREDSGNSSLHFGNGTRLTVT.

The sample holds a few counts of this clonotype. This may be a read error: a much more frequent sequence differs by one nucleotide. The chain links TRBV4-1 to TRBJ2-7, with D unclear. Germline-derived CDR1 and CDR2 are MGHRA and YSYEKL. This CDR3 is 14 amino acids long. The CDR3 region has the DNA TGCGCCGGCAGCCAAGCCCAGATCTCCTACGAGCAGTACTTC. Translating it yields CAGSQAQISYEQYF.

V and J are TRBV5-5 and TRBJ1-2, with D perhaps matching TRBD1 (5 bases). Germline CDR1 SGHKS, CDR2 YYEKEE (reference sequence). There are 15 residues in the CDR3. The V gene lost 0 bases and the J gene lost 0 bases, with 9 bases spanning the gap. The chain's CDR3 is CASSLAGAANYGYTF. CDR3 sequence (DNA): TGTGCCAGCAGCTTGGCCGGGGCAGCTAACTATGGCTACACCTTC.

The chain is built from TRBV12-3 or TRBV12-4 and TRBJ2-4, with 9 bases identical to TRBD2. The CDR3 has 14 residues. The V and J ends lost 3 bases and 8 bases, in that order; junction bases with no gene match: 5. CDR3 nucleotides: TGTGCCAGCAGTTTGGCGGGGGGGCAAGACATTCAGTACTTC. The encoded protein is CASSLAGGQDIQYF.

This clonotype was counted at least ten times. The chain uses TRBV21-1 and TRBJ1-2; the table's TRBD1 call for D was not verified on the DNA. TRBV21-1 is designated a pseudogene. The CDR3 consists of 17 residues. The CDR3 loop is CASSFNRASRTNYGYTF. The CDR3 bases are TGTGCCAGCAGCTTTAACAGGGCATCAAGGACGAACTATGGCTACACCTTC.

For this clonotype: As the CDR3 is not closed by the conserved phenylalanine or tryptophan, this likely results from a read error. The genes are TRBV29-1 and TRBJ2-4, with D possibly matching TRBD2 (8 bases). The last part of the DNA fits TRBJ2-7 better; the J call may be wrong. Germline loops: CDR1 SQVTM, CDR2 ANQGSEA. The CDR3 length is 14 residues. The CDR3 coding sequence is TGCAGCGCGGGAGGGGGCAGTGGAACCTGCGAGCAGTACTGC. Its translation is CSAGGGSGTCEQYC.

This clonotype was seen at least ten times. The chain combines TRBV15 with TRBJ2-5; D is unresolved. Deletions cut 0 bases from V and 4 bases from J, with 12 bases between. Germline V gene data show CDR1 as LNHNV and CDR2 as YYDKDF (reference sequence). The CDR3 spans 15 residues. The DNA of the CDR3 is TGTGCCACCAGCAGAGATCCGGGCAGGCTAGAGACCCAGTACTTC. It yields the protein CATSRDPGRLETQYF. Full variable domain (outside the CDR3, taken from reference TRBV15 and TRBJ2-5): DAMVIQNPRYQVTQFGKPVTLSCSQTLNHNVMYWYQQKSSQAPKLLFHYYDKDFNNEADTPDNFQSRRPNTSFCFLDIRSPGLGDTAMYLCATSRDPGRLETQYFGPGTRLLVL.

Regarding this clonotype: A clone one base away is much larger, so this may be a read error. The chain employs TRBV5-1 and TRBJ1-6; no reliable D call. Germline V gene lookup returns CDR1 SGHRS and CDR2 YFSETQ. The CDR3 spans 13 residues. CDR3 amino acids: CASSLNSDSPPHF. In DNA, the CDR3 is TGCGCCAGCAGCTTGAATTCCGATTCACCCCCCCACTTT.

At least ten counts were recorded for this clonotype. The V call is TRBV29-1, the J call TRBJ1-2; TRBD1 matches 7 bases. V dropped 0 bases and J dropped 5; count of bases not matched to a gene: 6. The CDR3 loop spans 14 amino acids. CDR1 is SQVTM, CDR2 ANQGSEA, per germline. CDR3 sequence: CSVEDRGQPYGYTF. The CDR3 DNA reads as TGCAGCGTTGAAGATCGGGGACAGCCTTATGGCTACACCTTC.

Comments on this clonotype: A much more abundant neighbour one base away suggests this may be a read error. The chain carries TRBV20-1 and TRBJ2-3, with 11 nucleotides matching TRBD2. This CDR3 spans 14 amino acids. After removal of 8 bases from V and 3 bases from J, the junction contained 7 bases not matched to a gene. The germline gives CDR1 DFQATT, CDR2 SNEGSKA (reference sequence). The CDR3 coding sequence is TGCAGTACTATTAGCGGGGGGGTTACAGATACGCAGTATTTT. It encodes CSTISGGVTDTQYF.

Comment on this clonotype: Possible read error: a much larger clone is one base away. The chain combines TRBV7-9 with TRBJ2-5; 13 bases map to TRBD2. The J call may be in error: the DNA end matches TRBJ2-7 better. The CDR3 spans 15 residues. CDR1 SEHNR and CDR2 FQNEAQ come from the germline V gene (reference sequence). The CDR3 reads CASSVTSGGAGEQYF. The CDR3 DNA reads as TGTGCCAGCAGCGTAACTAGCGGGGGGGCCGGCGAGCAGTACTTC.